This T cell receptor (beta chain) emerged from a study of blood T cell repertoires in COVID-19. Trimming removed 1 base at V and 5 bases at J, with 11 bases between. This CDR3 is built from 14 residues. The germline gives CDR1 MGHRA, CDR2 YSYEKL. TCRdb's table, derived via immunoSEQ multiplex PCR, lists solely in-frame clones and lacks some. The top ten hold 0.9% to 0.95% of the sample, which has almost 200,000 clones, around four fifths seen once. The sequence was collected from a man aged 55 to 69 with COVID-19, enrolled during active disease. This chain connects TRBV4-1 to TRBJ2-5; tentatively, D is TRBD1 (6 bases). Sequenced sample: peripheral blood. This CDR3 is CASSQGGPVETQYF. The CDR3 nucleotides read TGCGCCAGCAGCCAAGGGGGGCCGGTGGAGACCCAGTACTTC.